The subject of this entry is one T cell receptor beta chain. No antigen is known for it. No per-base quality is available; no much larger clone lies one base away. Taken from cysteine to phenylalanine, the CDR3 has 16 residues. The entry retains the CDR3 DNA only, 48 bases that are in frame from base 1. Trimming accounts for 4 bases at V and 6 bases at J, while the number of junction bases matched to no gene is 12. CDR1 and CDR2 (SEHNR, FQNEAQ) derive from the germline V gene (reference sequence). The entry originates in a study of blood T cell repertoires in COVID-19 (dated by TCRdb to about 2020). Some background on the complete study: The collaborator samples originated in the United States, Italy and Spain and spanned the acute and convalescent phases of COVID-19. The prospective study material was composed of cDNA or gDNA derived from T cells, B-cell-depleted T cells, or PBMCs. Subjects who had been exposed to COVID-19, were actively infected with it, or had recovered from it provided the deeply sampled blood TCRbeta repertoires that made up the dataset. The repertoires were made available in a free public database intended to serve as a resource for research on the immune response to SARS-CoV-2. Samples came from the ongoing ImmuneRACE study (first 160 participants) plus 1,254 subjects from 6 global collaborators. The sample metadata nearly always contained a de-identified subject ID, COVID-19 status, age in years and sex. Where HLA class I and class II types were available, the types were taken from metadata supplied by the sample provider, not from assay-based typing. Beyond this particular receptor, the publication reports: Clinical and demographic metadata were provided uncurated, with the amount varying by source and participant.

The collaborating institutions used their own protocols to collect whole blood in K2EDTA tubes. For TCRbeta analysis, collaborator samples were shipped as frozen whole blood, as isolated PBMCs, or as DNA extracted from either sample type. TCRbeta CDR3 regions were amplified from genomic DNA using the immunoSEQ Assay, a bias-controlled multiplex PCR. In the paper's pipeline: The number of nucleated cells in each sample was estimated from the amplification of reference gene primers within the assay. To quantify the absolute abundance of each unique TCRbeta CDR3 rearrangement, sequence reads were collapsed and filtered. For each sample, productive Simpson clonality was calculated by taking the square root of Simpson's diversity index across productive rearrangements. TCRdb's version of the immuneACCESS table is confined to in-frame rearrangements and falls short of the full clone set. An unresolved V gene accounts for under half of the shortfall where checked; the remainder is of unknown origin. The DNA gave D and trimming, while V, J and clone size come from that table. Across this sample there are approximately 98,000 clones, with over 70% seen only once. Roughly 4% of the sample lies in the top ten.

The chain is encoded by TRBV7-9 joined to TRBJ1-1; 9 middle bases align to TRBD1. The clonotype was recovered from a man between 60 and 70 years old with acute or convalescent COVID-19. What was sequenced was peripheral blood. The DNA sequence is as follows: TGTGCCAGCAGCTCCAATTTCGACAGGGGGGACGCTGAAGCTTTCTTT. This encodes CASSSNFDRGDAEAFF.